Shown below are 20 T cell receptor beta chains from a single sample sequenced in a study of shared clonotypes between healthy human individuals. TCRdb's copy holds only in-frame clones and misses some; the assay was immunoSEQ multiplex PCR. The sample lists roughly 2.2 million clones, roughly 93% occurring once. What was sequenced was naive CD4+ T cells from PBMCs. Subset meaning: CD45RA+ positively selected. The receptors were gathered from a man aged 18 to 30 in good health. Some clones in this sample may be carry-over from other donors' samples.

V is TRBV6-1 and J is TRBJ1-2, with 7 bases that match TRBD1. The CDR3 is 14 residues long. Germline V gene data show CDR1 as MNHNS and CDR2 as SASEGT. V lost 7 bases, J lost 3 bases, and 8 bases stayed unmatched. CDR3 region: CASKEGAKDYGYTF. CDR3 DNA: TGTGCCAGCAAGGAGGGGGCTAAGGACTATGGCTACACCTTC.

The chain couples TRBV28 to TRBJ2-7; 14 bases are a match to TRBD2. J gave up 4 bases and V 7 bases, and 6 bases lay outside the gene matches. The V gene's germline CDR1 is MDHEN and CDR2 SYDVKM. The length of the CDR3 is 15 residues. The CDR3 loop is CASTSGTSGSYEQYF. The CDR3 DNA is TGTGCCAGCACCTCAGGGACTAGCGGGAGTTACGAGCAGTACTTC.

The chain links TRBV5-1 to TRBJ1-1, with TRBD1 as a possible D gene (6 bases). The germline CDR1 and CDR2 sequences are SGHRS and YFSETQ. This CDR3 contains 15 residues. Trimming stripped 4 bases from V and 4 bases from J, with 17 bases between. CDR3 nucleotides: TGCGCCAGCAGCCAGCTATCTCAAGGGGGCACTGAAGCTTTCTTT. Translation gives CASSQLSQGGTEAFF. The full variable domain, rest sourced from reference TRBV5-1 and TRBJ1-1, is KAGVTQTPRYLIKTRGQQVTLSCSPISGHRSVSWYQQTPGQGLQFLFEYFSETQRNKGNFPGRFSGRQFSNSRSEMNVSTLELGDSALYLCASSQLSQGGTEAFFGQGTRLTVV.

The rearrangement links TRBV16 to TRBJ1-5; D perhaps matches TRBD1 (6 bases). Germline assignment: CDR1 KGHSY and CDR2 FQNENV. The CDR3 loop spans 17 amino acids. V was shortened by 2 bases and J by 0 bases, with 14 bases between the two germline ends. CDR3 DNA sequence: TGTGCCAGCAGCCAACCACAGGGCCGATATAGCAATCAGCCCCAGCATTTT. Translated: CASSQPQGRYSNQPQHF.

This clone was observed once. This rearrangement joins TRBV7-9 to TRBJ2-2, with a tentative D call TRBD2 (6 bases). V shed 2 bases and J shed 0 bases, with 13 bases lying between them. Germline CDR1 and CDR2: SEHNR and FQNEAQ (reference sequence). The CDR3 totals 17 residues. The CDR3 is CASSLSAGEPNTGELFF. In DNA form, the CDR3 reads TGTGCCAGCAGCTTATCAGCGGGCGAGCCGAACACCGGGGAGCTGTTTTTT.

This clone appeared a single time. The CDR3 DNA reads TGTGCCAGCAGTTCCACAAGGAAATATTACGAGCAGTACTTC. It translates to CASSSTRKYYEQYF. The chain employs TRBV28 and TRBJ2-7; D remains ambiguous. The CDR3 consists of 14 residues. Trimming stripped 4 bases from V and 4 bases from J, with 14 bases between. CDR1 and CDR2 from the germline V gene are MDHEN and SYDVKM.

V is TRBV6-1 and J is TRBJ2-1; the D gene is possibly TRBD1 (8 bases). V was trimmed by 11 bases and J by 4 bases, leaving 15 bases between them. This CDR3 comprises 13 residues. The germline V gene encodes CDR1 MNHNS and CDR2 SASEGT. CDR3 protein: CAGRDRPYNEQFF. DNA of the CDR3: TGTGCCGGGAGGGACAGGCCTTACAATGAGCAGTTCTTC.

The chain combines TRBV29-1 with TRBJ2-7; TRBD1 agrees at 7 bases. Per the germline V gene, CDR1 is SQVTM and CDR2 is ANQGSEA. The trim removed 7 bases at V and 10 bases at J, leaving 13 bases unmatched. CDR3 length: 12 residues. In nucleotides, the CDR3 is TGCAGCGCCTGGGGGACAGTGGGAAAACAGTACTTC. This encodes CSAWGTVGKQYF.

Details on this clone: Other DNA sequences in the sample encode the same CDR3. The chain links TRBV5-1 to TRBJ2-5; 8 bases line up with TRBD1. The ends lost 0 bases at V and 5 bases at J; junction bases unmatched: 6. CDR3 size: 15 residues. CDR1 SGHRS and CDR2 YFSETQ come from the germline V gene. CDR3 bases: TGCGCCAGCAGCTTGGAGGCAGGGGGCGGCGAGACCCAGTACTTC. It encodes CASSLEAGGGETQYF.

The chain has TRBV7-2 and TRBJ2-7; no clear D. V was cut by 2 bases and J by 3 bases, with 17 bases left in between. Germline loops: CDR1 SGHTA, CDR2 FQGNSA. CDR3 size: 16 residues. The DNA for the CDR3 is TGTGCCAGCAGCTTAACTTACAACCCCCCACTCTACGAGCAGTACTTC. Its translation: CASSLTYNPPLYEQYF.

With respect to this clone: This sample includes further DNA sequences coding for the same CDR3. The chain has TRBV18 and TRBJ1-4; the D gene is possibly TRBD1 (5 bases). Trimming cost V 0 bases and J 8 bases, with 7 bases left between them. Germline V CDR1 and CDR2: KGHSH, LQKENI. The length of the CDR3 is 13 residues. CDR3 in DNA: TGTGCCAGCTCACCACCCGGGGGGGAAAAACTGTTTTTT. Translating it yields CASSPPGGEKLFF.

The CDR3 loop is CASSVTGGTGELFF. For the CDR3, the DNA is TGTGCCAGCAGCGTAACGGGAGGCACCGGGGAGCTGTTTTTT. The chain combines TRBV9 with TRBJ2-2, with 7 bases matching TRBD2. CDR3 length equals 14 residues. V lost 1 base and J lost 4; bases outside the gene matches: 1. CDR1 and CDR2 from the germline V gene are SGDLS and YYNGEE.

This chain joins TRBV4-2 and TRBJ2-5; 7 bases line up with TRBD2. V was clipped by 5 bases and J by 7 bases; unmatched bases: 10. Germline values: CDR1 LGHNA, CDR2 YNFKEQ. The CDR3 runs 14 residues. The CDR3 nucleotides read TGTGCCAGCAGCGACGGCGGGAGCTGGGTGACCCAGTACTTC. This sequence encodes CASSDGGSWVTQYF.

The genes are TRBV10-3 and TRBJ2-7; tentative D call: TRBD1 (5 bases). The CDR3 sequence is 14 residues long. CDR1 and CDR2 (germline): ENHRY, SYGVKD. V lost 6 bases to trimming and J lost 2 bases, with 14 bases between them. The CDR3 nucleotides are TGTGCCATCAGGACGGACGGACAAACCTACGAGCAGTACTTC. It codes for CAIRTDGQTYEQYF.

The V call is TRBV7-2, the J call TRBJ2-3; TRBD1 might be the D (6 bases). The germline V gene encodes CDR1 SGHTA and CDR2 FQGNSA. Between the trimmed V and J ends, which lost 1 base and 5 bases, there was a span of 10 bases. There are 14 residues in the CDR3. This CDR3 is CASSLVQGVDTQYF. CDR3 DNA sequence: TGTGCCAGCAGCTTAGTACAGGGTGTAGATACGCAGTATTTT.

The chain combines TRBV5-1 with TRBJ2-7, with 9 nucleotides matching TRBD2. Germline trimming cut 5 bases from V and 4 bases from J; bases unmatched to any gene: 4. Germline-derived CDR1 and CDR2 are SGHRS and YFSETQ. The CDR3 length is 13 residues. CDR3 region: CASSQTSGYEQYF. The DNA of the CDR3 is TGCGCCAGCAGTCAAACTAGCGGGTACGAGCAGTACTTC. Full variable domain (missing parts from reference TRBV5-1 and TRBJ2-7): KAGVTQTPRYLIKTRGQQVTLSCSPISGHRSVSWYQQTPGQGLQFLFEYFSETQRNKGNFPGRFSGRQFSNSRSEMNVSTLELGDSALYLCASSQTSGYEQYFGPGTRLTVT.

Notes on this clone: Other nucleotide sequences in the sample specify the same CDR3. This chain links TRBV9 with TRBJ2-1, with D unresolved. Germline CDR1 is SGDLS and CDR2 is YYNGEE. With 0 bases removed from V and 7 bases from J, the gap between germline ends came to 5 bases. CDR3 length: 12 amino acids. In DNA, the CDR3 is TGTGCCAGCAGCGTAGACTATAATGAGCAGTTCTTC. It specifies CASSVDYNEQFF.

Of note for this clone: This same CDR3 is encoded by further DNA sequences in the sample. The rearrangement joins TRBV28 to TRBJ2-1; D is ambiguous. The CDR3 has 12 amino acids. Trimming took 5 bases from V and 1 from J, leaving 3 bases between them. Germline lookup yields CDR1 MDHEN and CDR2 SYDVKM. CDR3 nucleotides: TGTGCCAGCAGTAGATCCTACAATGAGCAGTTCTTC. Translated: CASSRSYNEQFF.

This chain joins TRBV10-3 and TRBJ2-2; D is unclear. Germline loops: CDR1 ENHRY, CDR2 SYGVKD. The V and J ends lost 10 bases and 3 bases respectively, with 9 bases between them. This CDR3 contains 12 residues. CDR3 loop: CANARDTGELFF. The CDR3 region has the DNA TGTGCCAACGCCCGGGACACCGGGGAGCTGTTTTTT.

V gene TRBV7-2 combines with J gene TRBJ1-2; D possibly corresponds to TRBD1 (5 bases). Germline CDR1 and CDR2: SGHTA and FQGNSA. V was shortened by 1 base and J by 4 bases, with 13 bases between the two germline ends. The CDR3 extends over 15 amino acids. CDR3 nucleotides: TGTGCCAGCAGCTTAGGGGACGGCCGGGGCTATGGCTACACCTTC. The encoded protein is CASSLGDGRGYGYTF. The whole variable domain, filled in from reference TRBV7-2 and TRBJ1-2, reads GAGVSQSPSNKVTEKGKDVELRCDPISGHTALYWYRQSLGQGLEFLIYFQGNSAPDKSGLPSDRFSAERTGGSVSTLTIQRTQQEDSAVYLCASSLGDGRGYGYTFGSGTRLTVV.